The 21 T cell receptor beta chains below all came from one sample that was sequenced in a study of T-cell reconstitution after alpha-beta-depleted transplantation in children. Unique molecular identifiers were used to barcode this TCRbeta library. TCRdb analysed the PCR reads with MiXCR anew, one entry per CDR3 protein. Among about 1,000,000 distinct CDR3 sequences listed, about 26% were seen once. The source was PBMCs, mostly from graft donor cells, collected 360 days after TCRalphabeta/CD19-depleted stem cell transplant. These receptors came from a boy under two years old who had a stem cell transplant for SCID, so the T cells may come from the graft donor.

V usage is TRBV27 and J usage is TRBJ2-7; tentative D call: TRBD1 (6 bases). The CDR3 consists of 14 residues. Per germline, CDR1 MNHEY and CDR2 SMNVEV (reference sequence). Trimming left V 9 bases short and J 6 bases short, with 21 bases between. In DNA form, the CDR3 reads TGTGCCAGTCGACAGGCAGGGGCTCGGGGCGAGCAGTACTTC. It codes for CASRQAGARGEQYF.

This clonotype was counted a few times. The rearrangement joins TRBV20-1 to TRBJ1-1; D gene uncertain. Germline V gives CDR1 DFQATT, CDR2 SNEGSKA (reference sequence). The ends were cut back, 8 bases at V and 1 base at J, with 20 bases in the middle. CDR3 length equals 15 residues. The CDR3 DNA reads TGCAGTCCCCTTCGACTTGGAATCCCGAACACTGAAGCTTTCTTT. Protein sequence: CSPLRLGIPNTEAFF.

This chain connects TRBV7-2 to TRBJ2-3; 8 nucleotides align to TRBD2. V shed 3 bases, J shed 4 bases, and the junction held 6 bases outside the gene matches. The CDR3 runs to 15 residues. Germline assignment: CDR1 SGHTA and CDR2 FQGNSA. In DNA, the CDR3 is TGTGCCAGCAGCTTGGACGGGGGGGGGCCAGATACGCAGTATTTT. Translating gives CASSLDGGGPDTQYF. Filled out from reference TRBV7-2 and TRBJ2-3, the complete variable domain reads GAGVSQSPSNKVTEKGKDVELRCDPISGHTALYWYRQSLGQGLEFLIYFQGNSAPDKSGLPSDRFSAERTGGSVSTLTIQRTQQEDSAVYLCASSLDGGGPDTQYFGPGTRLTVL.

The V call is TRBV20-1, the J call TRBJ2-7; 9 nucleotides match TRBD1. Germline values: CDR1 DFQATT, CDR2 SNEGSKA (reference sequence). This CDR3 comprises 12 residues. The J segment lost 6 bases and the V segment lost 5 bases, leaving 5 bases of the junction unmatched. The CDR3 loop is CSALGQGIEQYF. The CDR3 DNA reads TGCAGTGCTTTGGGACAGGGAATCGAGCAGTACTTC.

This chain connects TRBV5-1 to TRBJ2-3; TRBD1 matches at 8 bases. The CDR3 covers 17 residues. Germline V CDR1 and CDR2: SGHRS, YFSETQ. J lost 1 base, V lost 4 bases, and 11 bases had no gene match. This chain's CDR3 is CASSPGQGILRTDTQYF. In DNA, the CDR3 is TGCGCCAGCAGCCCCGGACAGGGTATCCTGCGCACAGATACGCAGTATTTT.

This clonotype has only a few counts. V usage is TRBV4-1 and J usage is TRBJ1-2, with 7 bases fitting TRBD1. In germline, CDR1 is MGHRA, CDR2 YSYEKL. The V segment lost 3 bases and the J segment 2 bases; nucleotides outside the gene matches: 9. This CDR3 is built from 16 residues. The CDR3 region has the DNA TGCGCCAGCAGCCAGGGAATAACACAGGGGAACTATGGCTACACCTTC. Its protein is CASSQGITQGNYGYTF.

V usage is TRBV20-1 and J usage is TRBJ1-2; TRBD1 agrees at 8 bases. Germline loops: CDR1 DFQATT, CDR2 SNEGSKA (reference sequence). With V trimmed by 6 bases and J by 5 bases, 8 bases remained unmatched. The CDR3 is made up of 13 amino acids. This chain's CDR3 is CSAIKTGDYGYTF. CDR3 nucleotides: TGCAGTGCCATAAAGACAGGGGATTATGGCTACACCTTC.

V gene TRBV29-1 combines with J gene TRBJ2-5, with TRBD1 identical over 9 bases. This CDR3 contains 12 residues. The germline CDR1 and CDR2 sequences are SQVTM and ANQGSEA. Trimming removed 7 bases from V and 5 bases from J; junction bases left unmatched: 5. The CDR3 sequence is CSGTTGGETQYF. The CDR3, as DNA: TGCAGCGGGACGACAGGGGGGGAGACCCAGTACTTC.

The chain is built from TRBV11-1 and TRBJ1-6, with a possible D match to TRBD1 (5 bases). The CDR3 is made up of 14 amino acids. Trimming removed 7 bases at V and 8 bases at J, with 15 bases between. The germline V gene encodes CDR1 SGHAT and CDR2 FQDESV (reference sequence). In nucleotides, the CDR3 is TGTGCCAGCACCCCAGGGCAGCCAGATTCACCCCTCCACTTT. Residues: CASTPGQPDSPLHF.

This clonotype was counted between two and nine times. The V gene is TRBV6-2 or TRBV6-3, the J gene TRBJ1-6; 10 bases match TRBD1. The V gene end was trimmed by 6 bases and the J gene end by 2 bases; junction bases not matched to a gene: 7. The CDR3 extends over 17 amino acids. Germline lookup yields CDR1 MNHEY and CDR2 SVGEGT. In DNA form, the CDR3 reads TGTGCCAGCAGCTCCGGGACAGGGGTCCCCTATAATTCACCCCTCCACTTT. Translation: CASSSGTGVPYNSPLHF.

This clonotype turned up a few times. V and J are TRBV20-1 and TRBJ2-3; the D gene could be TRBD1 or TRBD2 (5 bases each). The V and J ends lost 3 bases and 1 base respectively, with 11 bases between them. CDR1 is DFQATT and CDR2 is SNEGSKA in the germline V gene (reference sequence). The CDR3 length is 14 residues. CDR3 loop: CSASSRGGTDTQYF. The DNA for the CDR3 is TGCAGTGCTAGTTCTCGGGGCGGCACAGATACGCAGTATTTT.

The chain employs TRBV28 and TRBJ2-1; 8 bases align to TRBD2. Germline V gives CDR1 MDHEN, CDR2 SYDVKM. V shed 3 bases and J 0 bases; nucleotides not matched to a gene: 13. CDR3 length: 19 amino acids. The CDR3 reads CASSFLGGGKTISYNEQFF. The CDR3 nucleotides read TGTGCCAGCAGTTTCCTCGGGGGGGGGAAAACCATCTCCTACAATGAGCAGTTCTTC.

This chain links TRBV4-1 with TRBJ2-6; tentatively, D is TRBD1 (6 bases). CDR3 length: 16 residues. Germline assignment: CDR1 MGHRA and CDR2 YSYEKL. Trimming stripped 4 bases from V and 4 bases from J, with 14 bases between. The CDR3 nucleotides read TGCGCCAGCAGCCGGGGAAACAGGGCCGGGGCCAACGTCCTGACTTTC. This codes for CASSRGNRAGANVLTF.

The CDR3 coding sequence is TGTGCCAGCAGCTTGGACAGGGCGCCCAAAATTCAAGAGACCCAGTACTTC. Translated, it gives CASSLDRAPKIQETQYF. This rearrangement joins TRBV5-6 to TRBJ2-5, with a possible D match to TRBD1 (6 bases). The ends were cut back, 0 bases at V and 2 bases at J, with 17 bases in the middle. CDR1 and CDR2 from the germline V gene are SGHDT and YYEEEE. CDR3 length: 17 residues.

V and J are TRBV4-1 and TRBJ2-2; D is undetermined. Per germline, CDR1 MGHRA and CDR2 YSYEKL. The ends were cut back, 0 bases at V and 6 bases at J, with 11 bases in the middle. The CDR3 has 15 residues. The CDR3 DNA sequence: TGCGCCAGCAGCCAAGATCTTACGGTGGCCGGGGAGCTGTTTTTT. This sequence encodes CASSQDLTVAGELFF.

As DNA, the CDR3 is TGCAGTGCTAGGAATCCCGGGTCTTTCCAAGAGACCCAGTACTTC. Protein product: CSARNPGSFQETQYF. V and J are TRBV20-1 and TRBJ2-5; D is unresolved. Trimming removed 3 bases from V and 1 base from J, with 15 bases in between. This CDR3 contains 15 residues. CDR1 and CDR2 from the germline V gene are DFQATT and SNEGSKA (reference sequence).

This clonotype has a handful of counts. This chain links TRBV28 with TRBJ2-7; tentatively, D is TRBD1 (6 bases). Germline CDR1 reads MDHEN; CDR2 reads SYDVKM. This CDR3 has 15 residues. V shed 4 bases and J shed 0 bases, with 13 bases lying between them. CDR3 DNA: TGTGCCAGCAGTTCTGACAGGCACGGCTCCTACGAGCAGTACTTC. Residues: CASSSDRHGSYEQYF.

This sequence joins TRBV5-1 and TRBJ2-7; maybe TRBD1 (5 bases). CDR3 size: 14 residues. CDR1 and CDR2 from the germline V gene are SGHRS and YFSETQ. Trimming removed 3 bases at V and 3 bases at J, with 13 bases between. Written as DNA, the CDR3 is TGCGCCAGCAGCTCAAGGGGATTAAGCTACGAGCAGTACTTC. This translates into CASSSRGLSYEQYF.

The chain is built from TRBV4-1 and TRBJ1-5; D unresolved. The germline V gene has CDR1 MGHRA and CDR2 YSYEKL. The V and J ends lost 1 base and 0 bases respectively, with 7 bases between them. The CDR3 sequence is 15 residues long. For the CDR3, the DNA is TGCGCCAGCAGCCAAGGCTTTGATAGCAATCAGCCCCAGCATTTT. Its protein product is CASSQGFDSNQPQHF.

This chain's CDR3 is CASSKTGDLEGTGELFF. The CDR3 DNA reads as TGTGCCAGCAGCAAAACAGGGGACCTCGAGGGCACCGGGGAGCTGTTTTTT. This chain connects TRBV28 to TRBJ2-2; 7 bases agree with TRBD1. CDR1 MDHEN and CDR2 SYDVKM come from the germline V gene. The CDR3 extends over 17 amino acids. The junction had 14 bases not matched to a gene; V was cut back by 6 bases and J by 4 bases.

The chain has TRBV20-1 and TRBJ1-1; the match to TRBD1 covers 8 bases. The germline V gene encodes CDR1 DFQATT and CDR2 SNEGSKA (reference sequence). Trimming took 5 bases from V and 5 from J; bases not matched to a gene: 10. CDR3 length: 14 residues. The chain's CDR3 is CSADFGQGRTEAFF. CDR3 coding DNA: TGCAGTGCTGATTTTGGACAGGGAAGGACTGAAGCTTTCTTT.